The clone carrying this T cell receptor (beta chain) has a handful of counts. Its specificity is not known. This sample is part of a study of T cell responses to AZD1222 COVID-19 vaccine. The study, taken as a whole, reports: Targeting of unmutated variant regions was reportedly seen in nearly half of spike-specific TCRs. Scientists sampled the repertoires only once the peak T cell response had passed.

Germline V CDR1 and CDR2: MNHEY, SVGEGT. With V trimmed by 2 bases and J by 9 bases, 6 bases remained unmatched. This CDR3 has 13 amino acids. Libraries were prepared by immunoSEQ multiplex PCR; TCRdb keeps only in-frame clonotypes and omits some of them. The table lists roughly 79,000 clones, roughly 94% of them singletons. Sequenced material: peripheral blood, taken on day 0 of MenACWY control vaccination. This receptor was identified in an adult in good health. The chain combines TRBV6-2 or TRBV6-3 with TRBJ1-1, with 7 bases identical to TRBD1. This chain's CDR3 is CASSYHGTAKAFF. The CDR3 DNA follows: TGTGCCAGCAGTTACCACGGGACAGCGAAAGCTTTCTTT.